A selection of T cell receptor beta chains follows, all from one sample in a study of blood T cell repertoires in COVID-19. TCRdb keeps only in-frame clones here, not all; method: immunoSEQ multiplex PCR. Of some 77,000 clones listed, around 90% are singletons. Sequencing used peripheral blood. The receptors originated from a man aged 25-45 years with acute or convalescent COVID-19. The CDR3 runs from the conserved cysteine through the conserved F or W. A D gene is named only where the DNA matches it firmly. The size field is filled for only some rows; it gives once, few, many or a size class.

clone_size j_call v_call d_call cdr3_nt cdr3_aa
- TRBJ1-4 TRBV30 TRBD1 TGTGCCTTCAACAGGGGACATGAAAAACTGTTTTTT CAFNRGHEKLFF
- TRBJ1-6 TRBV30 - TGTGCCTGGGCCGGAACTCGGGGTTCACCCCTCCACTTT CAWAGTRGSPLHF
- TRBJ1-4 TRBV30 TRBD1 TGTGCCTGGAGTAGTAACAGGGGCGCGATTGGAAAACTGTTTTTT CAWSSNRGAIGKLFF
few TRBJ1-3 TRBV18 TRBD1 TGTGCCAGCTCACCGTCTGGACAGGGAATCTCTGGAAACACCATATATTTT CASSPSGQGISGNTIYF
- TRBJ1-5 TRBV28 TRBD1 TGTGCCAGCAGCACAGGGGGCGTAGGTCAGCCCCAGCATTTT CASSTGGVGQPQHF
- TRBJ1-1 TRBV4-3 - TGCGCCAGCAGCCCGCAACAGCCGTTGAACACTGAAGCTTTCTTT CASSPQQPLNTEAFF
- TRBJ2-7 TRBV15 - TGTGCCACCAGCAGAGGGCAGGGTGACGAGCAGTACTTC CATSRGQGDEQYF
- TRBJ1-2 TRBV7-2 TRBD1 TGTGCCAGCAGCCCAGGACAGGGGGCTAACTATGGCTACACCTTC CASSPGQGANYGYTF
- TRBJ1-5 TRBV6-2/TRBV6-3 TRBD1 TGTGCCAGCAGTTACTCGATCCAGGGGGGTAGCAATCAGCCCCAGCATTTT CASSYSIQGGSNQPQHF
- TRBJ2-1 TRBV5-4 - TGTGCCAGCAGCTTGACAGGAGACAATGAGCAGTTCTTC CASSLTGDNEQFF
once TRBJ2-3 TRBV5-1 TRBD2 TGCGCCAGCAGCCAGGGACTAGCGGGAGGAGTGGCAGATACGCAGTATTTT CASSQGLAGGVADTQYF
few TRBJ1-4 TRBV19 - TGTGCCAGTACTCCAAGCCCGAACCAGCGTGAAAAACTGTTTTTT CASTPSPNQREKLFF
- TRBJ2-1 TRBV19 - TGTGCCAGTAGTATTGTTAGCGACTACAATGAGCAGTTCTTC CASSIVSDYNEQFF
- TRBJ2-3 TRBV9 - TGTGCCAGCAGCGCAGGGATTGCGGATACGCAGTATTTT CASSAGIADTQYF
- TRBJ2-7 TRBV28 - TGTGCCAGCAGCCCGCGGACAGCGGGGAGCTACGAGCAGTACTTC CASSPRTAGSYEQYF
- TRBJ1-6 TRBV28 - TGTGCCAGCAGCACCACCGACAGCTCCTATAATTCACCCCTCCACTTT CASSTTDSSYNSPLHF
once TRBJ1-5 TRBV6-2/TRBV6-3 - TGTGCCAGCAGTTTACAGGGTCCGAGGCAGCCCCAGCATTTT CASSLQGPRQPQHF
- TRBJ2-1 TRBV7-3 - TGTGCCAGCAGCGTCATGACGGGATTCTCCCACAATGAGCAGTTCTTC CASSVMTGFSHNEQFF
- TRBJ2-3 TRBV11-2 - TGTGCCAGCAGCTTGCAGGGCCCGACAGATACGCAGTATTTT CASSLQGPTDTQYF
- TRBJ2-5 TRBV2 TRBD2 TGTGCCAGCGTCGGACTAGCGGCGAGGGAGACCCAGTACTTC CASVGLAARETQYF
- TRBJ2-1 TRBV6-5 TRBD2 TGTGCCAGCCGGTATAGCGGGAGCTCCTACAATGAGCAGTTCTTC CASRYSGSSYNEQFF
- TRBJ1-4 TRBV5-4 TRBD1 TGTGCCAGCAGCCCGACAGGGGATAATGAAAAACTGTTTTTT CASSPTGDNEKLFF
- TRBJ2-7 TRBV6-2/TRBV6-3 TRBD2 TGTGCCAGCAGTTACGGCGGGAGGACCAACGAGCAGTACTTC CASSYGGRTNEQYF
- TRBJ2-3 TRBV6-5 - TGTGCCAGCAGTTACTCGGCGGGAAGCACAGATACGCAGTATTTT CASSYSAGSTDTQYF
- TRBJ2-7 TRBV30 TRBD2 TGTGCCTTGGGTAGACTAGCGGGGGCCTACGAGCAGTACTTC CALGRLAGAYEQYF
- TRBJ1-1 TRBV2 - TGTGCCAGCAGTGTCGAGGGTAACACTGAAGCTTTCTTT CASSVEGNTEAFF
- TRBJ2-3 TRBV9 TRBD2 TGTGCCAGCAGCTCCCGCCGTAGCGGGAGAGTAGATACGCAGTATTTT CASSSRRSGRVDTQYF
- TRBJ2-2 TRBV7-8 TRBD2 TGTGCCAGCAGCCAGGGAGGGCCTAGCACCGGGGAGCTGTTTTTT CASSQGGPSTGELFF
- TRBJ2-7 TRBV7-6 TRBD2 TGTGCCAGCAGCCCCTGGACTAGCGGGAGCGAGCAGTACTTC CASSPWTSGSEQYF
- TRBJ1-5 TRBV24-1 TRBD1 TGTGCCACCAGCCCAGGGACAGGGATCAATCAGCCCCAGCATTTT CATSPGTGINQPQHF